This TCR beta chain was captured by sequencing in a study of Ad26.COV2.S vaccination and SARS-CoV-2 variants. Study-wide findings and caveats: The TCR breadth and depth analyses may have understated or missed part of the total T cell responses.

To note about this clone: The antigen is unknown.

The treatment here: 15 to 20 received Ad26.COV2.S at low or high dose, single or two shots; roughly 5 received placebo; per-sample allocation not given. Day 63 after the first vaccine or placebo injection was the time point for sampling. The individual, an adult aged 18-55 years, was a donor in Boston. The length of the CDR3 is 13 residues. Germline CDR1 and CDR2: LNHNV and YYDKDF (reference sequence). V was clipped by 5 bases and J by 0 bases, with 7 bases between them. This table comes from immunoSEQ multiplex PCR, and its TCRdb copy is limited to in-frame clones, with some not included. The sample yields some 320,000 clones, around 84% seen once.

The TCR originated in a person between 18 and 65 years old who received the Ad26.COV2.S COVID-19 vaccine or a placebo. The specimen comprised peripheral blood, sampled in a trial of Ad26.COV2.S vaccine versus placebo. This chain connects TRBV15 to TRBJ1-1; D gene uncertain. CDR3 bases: TGTGCCACCAGCTTCAGCCTGAACACTGAAGCTTTCTTT. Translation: CATSFSLNTEAFF.